Shown below are 14 T cell receptor beta chains from a single sample sequenced in a study of blood T cell repertoires in COVID-19 (dated by TCRdb to about 2020). The library was obtained by the immunoSEQ multiplex PCR assay. TCRdb took this table from immuneACCESS and kept in-frame rearrangements with V and J called. Such tables lack part of the clones; where checked against another copy, unresolved V genes explain under half of the gap, and the rest is unexplained. Present in this sample are some 87,000 clones, over 70% of which were seen just once. Of the sample, about 8.4% is held by the ten largest clones. Sequencing input: peripheral blood. The receptor set was obtained from a middle-aged man who had recovered from COVID-19.

The chain carries TRBV6-5 and TRBJ1-1; 8 bases are a match to TRBD1. Germline V gives CDR1 MNHEY, CDR2 SVGAGI. CDR3 length equals 15 residues. V shed 4 bases and J 5 bases; nucleotides not matched to a gene: 9. The CDR3: CASSLIDRGGTEAFF. CDR3 nucleotide sequence: TGTGCCAGCAGTTTAATTGACAGGGGAGGGACTGAAGCTTTCTTT.

The J gene is TRBJ1-2, the V gene TRBV30; TRBD1 is a possible D gene (5 bases). The CDR3 runs to 13 residues. The ends were cut back, 5 bases at V and 3 bases at J, with 13 bases in the middle. The germline gives CDR1 GTSNPN, CDR2 SVGIG (reference sequence). The CDR3 coding sequence is TGTGCCTGGGGGCGACAGCAGTACTATGGCTACACCTTC. Translated: CAWGRQQYYGYTF.

The rearrangement uses TRBV15 and TRBJ2-4, with 7 bases lining up with TRBD1. The length of the CDR3 is 17 residues. V was pared by 0 bases and J by 8 bases, with 13 bases of the junction left unmatched. Germline V CDR1 and CDR2: LNHNV, YYDKDF (reference sequence). The CDR3 DNA follows: TGTGCCACCAGCAGAGATCCTGGGAAGGGGGCGTTCGACATTCAGTACTTC. Its protein is CATSRDPGKGAFDIQYF.

The J gene is TRBJ2-1, the V gene TRBV9; 10 bases match TRBD2. The ends lost 3 bases at V and 8 bases at J; junction bases unmatched: 5. In germline, CDR1 is SGDLS, CDR2 YYNGEE. CDR3 size: 14 residues. The chain's CDR3 is CASSAGTSVDEQFF. DNA of the CDR3: TGTGCCAGCAGCGCGGGGACTAGCGTGGATGAGCAGTTCTTC.

J is TRBJ2-5 and V is TRBV10-2; D remains ambiguous. The CDR3 has 13 amino acids. Looked up from germline, CDR1 is WSHSY and CDR2 is SAAADI. V shed 4 bases and J shed 4 bases, with 10 bases lying between them. The CDR3 DNA sequence: TGCGCCAGCAGTGTGAGCACTCCAGAGACCCAGTACTTC. Protein: CASSVSTPETQYF.

The table lists this clone with a count of one. The rearrangement uses TRBV6-5 and TRBJ1-3; 8 nucleotides align to TRBD1. There are 16 residues in the CDR3. Germline CDR1 and CDR2: MNHEY and SVGAGI. V dropped 0 bases and J dropped 1; count of bases not matched to a gene: 2. CDR3 region: CASSYSRTGSGNTIYF. DNA for the CDR3: TGTGCCAGCAGTTACTCGCGGACAGGGTCTGGAAACACCATATATTTT.

The chain links TRBV5-5 to TRBJ2-7, with D perhaps TRBD1 (6 bases). The ends were cut back, 7 bases at V and 4 bases at J, with 18 bases in the middle. The germline V gene has CDR1 SGHKS and CDR2 YYEKEE (reference sequence). CDR3 size: 14 residues. The CDR3 sequence is CASAYYQGPYEQYF. The CDR3, as DNA: TGTGCCAGCGCTTATTATCAGGGGCCTTACGAGCAGTACTTC. Together with reference TRBV5-5 and TRBJ2-7, the CDR3 gives the full variable domain: DAGVTQSPTHLIKTRGQQVTLRCSPISGHKSVSWYQQVLGQGPQFIFQYYEKEERGRGNFPDRFSARQFPNYSSELNVNALLLGDSALYLCASAYYQGPYEQYFGPGTRLTVT.

The V and J genes are TRBV2 and TRBJ1-5; 10 bases are a match to TRBD1. V was clipped by 8 bases and J by 0 bases; unmatched bases: 16. The CDR3 totals 19 residues. CDR1 and CDR2 from the germline V gene are SNHLY and FYNNEI. The CDR3 DNA sequence: TGTGCCAGCCAACAACGTAGGGACAGGGGACAATATAGCAATCAGCCCCAGCATTTT. It yields the protein CASQQRRDRGQYSNQPQHF.

The sample holds one count of this clone. The CDR3 loop reads CASSIGTHYNEQFF. For the CDR3, the DNA is TGTGCCAGCAGCATCGGGACTCACTACAATGAGCAGTTCTTC. The chain links TRBV7-3 to TRBJ2-1; a possible D gene is TRBD2 (6 bases). Germline V CDR1 and CDR2: SGHTA, FQGTGA. The ends were cut back, 5 bases at V and 3 bases at J, with 11 bases in the middle. The CDR3 runs 14 residues.

This clone showed up just a few times. This chain links TRBV19 with TRBJ1-2; D is ambiguous. Deletions cut 3 bases from V and 3 bases from J, with 14 bases between. The CDR3 is 15 residues long. Looked up from germline, CDR1 is LNHDA and CDR2 is SQIVND (reference sequence). As DNA, the CDR3 is TGTGCCAGTAGTATGGGCCGCATCCTCGACTATGGCTACACCTTC. Translation gives CASSMGRILDYGYTF.

The gene calls are TRBV14 and TRBJ1-1; TRBD1 might be the D (5 bases). Germline-derived CDR1 and CDR2 are SGHDN and FVKESK. CDR3 length equals 15 residues. The V end lost 4 bases, the J end lost 2 bases, and 14 bases lay between the germline ends. CDR3 protein: CASSPLQGRNTEAFF. The CDR3 region has the DNA TGTGCCAGCAGCCCTCTCCAGGGTCGCAACACTGAAGCTTTCTTT.

This clone was counted a single time. This chain connects TRBV7-9 to TRBJ2-5; TRBD1 matches at 7 bases. Germline V CDR1 and CDR2: SEHNR, FQNEAQ (reference sequence). CDR3 length: 15 residues. V lost 5 bases, J lost 5 bases, and 11 bases stayed unmatched. The CDR3: CASSRPTGRGETQYF. The DNA for the CDR3 is TGTGCCAGCAGCCGACCGACAGGGCGTGGGGAGACCCAGTACTTC.

The chain joins TRBV5-1 to TRBJ2-5, with a weak D call TRBD2 (5 bases). Trimming pared 0 bases from V and 4 bases from J, leaving 10 bases between. Germline V gives CDR1 SGHRS, CDR2 YFSETQ. The CDR3 has 14 amino acids. The DNA of the CDR3 is TGCGCCAGCAGCTTGGTCCAGAGCGGAGAGACCCAGTACTTC. As protein: CASSLVQSGETQYF.

This chain connects TRBV7-3 to TRBJ1-1; D remains unclear. Germline CDR1 is SGHTA and CDR2 is FQGTGA. CDR3 length equals 15 residues. V gave up 0 bases and J gave up 5 bases, with 13 bases separating them. CDR3: CASSLTGEGGTEAFF. Here the CDR3 DNA reads TGTGCCAGCAGCTTAACGGGCGAGGGAGGGACTGAAGCTTTCTTT. Full variable domain (outside the CDR3, taken from reference TRBV7-3 and TRBJ1-1): GAGVSQTPSNKVTEKGKYVELRCDPISGHTALYWYRQSLGQGPEFLIYFQGTGAADDSGLPNDRFFAVRPEGSVSTLKIQRTERGDSAVYLCASSLTGEGGTEAFFGQGTRLTVV.